The 25 T cell receptor beta chains given below trace back to one sample, sequenced in a study of control samples from healthy donors and cancer patients. Libraries were prepared by immunoSEQ multiplex PCR; TCRdb keeps only in-frame clonotypes and omits some of them. The sample includes about 28,000 clones, just under 90% of them seen just once. Sequenced material: PBMCs. The receptor set was obtained from a woman in her forties with lung cancer.

The chain carries TRBV27 and TRBJ2-5; 9 positions match TRBD1. The CDR3 sequence is 14 residues long. Germline lookup yields CDR1 MNHEY and CDR2 SMNVEV (reference sequence). The junction had 7 bases not matched to a gene; V was cut back by 6 bases and J by 5 bases. CDR3 DNA: TGTGCCAGCAGACCACAGGGGGCGAGTGAGACCCAGTACTTC. Amino acid sequence: CASRPQGASETQYF.

CDR3 loop: CASSQDPGAHNEQFF. The CDR3 DNA reads TGTGCCAGCAGCCAAGACCCGGGGGCGCACAATGAGCAGTTCTTC. This chain links TRBV3-1 (or the pseudogene TRBV3-2) with TRBJ2-1; possibly TRBD1 or TRBD2 for D (6 bases each). The germline V gene encodes CDR1 LGHDT and CDR2 YNNKEL (reference sequence). This CDR3 region has 15 residues. Trimming removed 0 bases at V and 5 bases at J, with 11 bases between.

The V and J genes are TRBV16 and TRBJ2-1; 9 positions match TRBD1. Per germline, CDR1 KGHSY and CDR2 FQNENV. V trimming: 1 base; J trimming: 7 bases; junction bases outside the gene matches: 5. This CDR3 comprises 15 residues. CDR3 residues: CASSQYATGGNEQFF. CDR3 bases: TGTGCCAGCAGCCAATACGCGACAGGGGGAAATGAGCAGTTCTTC. Using reference TRBV16 and TRBJ2-1 for the parts outside the CDR3, the full variable domain is GEEVAQTPKHLVRGEGQKAKLYCAPIKGHSYVFWYQQVLKNEFKFLISFQNENVFDETGMPKERFSAKCLPNSPCSLEIQATKLEDSAVYFCASSQYATGGNEQFFGPGTRLTVL.

The J gene is TRBJ1-1, the V gene TRBV6-5, with 7 bases fitting TRBD1. J gave up 4 bases and V 4 bases, and 0 bases lay outside the gene matches. Germline lookup yields CDR1 MNHEY and CDR2 SVGAGI. The CDR3 totals 12 residues. The DNA for the CDR3 is TGTGCCAGCAGTTCAGGGGGCACTGAAGCTTTCTTT. Amino acids: CASSSGGTEAFF.

In its sample, this clone was seen once. CDR3 amino acids: CASSVTGTAEAFF. The CDR3 nucleotides are TGTGCCAGCAGCGTAACCGGGACTGCTGAAGCTTTCTTT. The J gene is TRBJ1-1, the V gene TRBV9; the D gene is possibly TRBD1 (5 bases). There are 13 residues in the CDR3. Germline CDR1 reads SGDLS; CDR2 reads YYNGEE. Deletions cut 1 base from V and 6 bases from J, with 10 bases between.

This clone showed up just a few times. This chain connects TRBV7-9 to TRBJ2-2; TRBD2 might be the D (6 bases). In germline, CDR1 is SEHNR, CDR2 FQNEAQ (reference sequence). V dropped 1 base and J dropped 3 bases, with 6 bases sitting between them. This CDR3 is built from 14 residues. DNA of the CDR3: TGTGCCAGCAGCTTAGGACTAGACACCGGGGAGCTGTTTTTT. Translated, it gives CASSLGLDTGELFF.

The gene calls are TRBV7-2 and TRBJ2-1; 7 bases align to TRBD1. The CDR3 is 15 amino acids. The trim removed 3 bases at V and 0 bases at J, leaving 2 bases unmatched. Germline CDR1 reads SGHTA; CDR2 reads FQGNSA. The chain's CDR3 is CASSFSGGSYNEQFF. CDR3 bases: TGTGCCAGCAGCTTCTCAGGGGGCTCCTACAATGAGCAGTTCTTC.

DNA of the CDR3: TGTGCCAGTAGTCCGAACGGGAGAGCTAATGAAAAACTGTTTTTT. Translated, it gives CASSPNGRANEKLFF. V is TRBV19 and J is TRBJ1-4, with D unclear. Trimming removed 5 bases from V and 3 bases from J, with 13 bases in between. CDR1 is LNHDA, CDR2 SQIVND, per germline (reference sequence). This CDR3 contains 15 residues.

The chain links TRBV7-8 to TRBJ2-5; TRBD2 matches at 7 bases. V was pared by 0 bases and J by 1 base, with 11 bases of the junction left unmatched. Germline values: CDR1 SGHVS, CDR2 FQNEAQ. This CDR3 has 18 residues. CDR3 DNA sequence: TGTGCCAGCAGCTTAGCATACGTCGGGCGGGGGACCCAAGAGACCCAGTACTTC. This translates into CASSLAYVGRGTQETQYF.

The rearrangement uses TRBV7-2 and TRBJ2-3, with TRBD2 matching 7 bases. The germline V gene has CDR1 SGHTA and CDR2 FQGNSA. V dropped 1 base and J dropped 3; count of bases not matched to a gene: 10. The CDR3 loop spans 17 amino acids. The CDR3 reads CASSLGFGGGRTDTQYF. Written as DNA, the CDR3 is TGTGCCAGCAGCTTAGGTTTTGGCGGGGGAAGAACAGATACGCAGTATTTT.

The chain combines TRBV4-1 with TRBJ2-5; unclear D gene. V shed 4 bases and J shed 5 bases, with 14 bases lying between them. This CDR3 is 14 amino acids long. Germline V gives CDR1 MGHRA, CDR2 YSYEKL. CDR3 in amino acids: CASSLFPVGETQYF. The CDR3 nucleotides are TGCGCCAGCAGCCTTTTTCCGGTCGGCGAGACCCAGTACTTC.

In nucleotides, the CDR3 is TGTGCCACCAGCAGCCCGGGGGGGGCGCTGGGAGAGACCCAGTACTTC. Translation: CATSSPGGALGETQYF. The rearrangement joins TRBV15 to TRBJ2-5, with TRBD2 matching over 8 bases. CDR3 length equals 16 residues. The V segment lost 3 bases and the J segment 4 bases; nucleotides outside the gene matches: 10. CDR1 and CDR2 (germline): LNHNV, YYDKDF (reference sequence).

J is TRBJ1-2 and V is TRBV28, with 12 nucleotides matching TRBD1. The ends lost 8 bases at V and 2 bases at J; junction bases unmatched: 6. Germline V gives CDR1 MDHEN, CDR2 SYDVKM. The CDR3 totals 15 residues. CDR3 loop: CASRDRGPSNYGYTF. Written as DNA, the CDR3 is TGTGCCAGCCGGGACAGGGGGCCATCAAACTATGGCTACACCTTC.

The chain has TRBV5-4 and TRBJ2-4; tentatively, D is TRBD2 (5 bases). CDR1 and CDR2 (germline): SGHNT, YYREEE (reference sequence). Trimming removed 1 base from V and 9 bases from J, with 11 bases in between. This CDR3 contains 13 residues. CDR3: CASSLQRRGIQYF. The CDR3, as DNA: TGTGCCAGCAGCTTGCAGAGACGGGGCATTCAGTACTTC.

The V call is TRBV24-1, the J call TRBJ2-5; 7 bases map to TRBD1. Per germline, CDR1 KGHDR and CDR2 SFDVKD. This CDR3 has 14 residues. The ends lost 5 bases at V and 4 bases at J; junction bases unmatched: 6. CDR3 sequence reads: CATSGSQGSETQYF. The CDR3 DNA reads TGTGCCACCAGTGGTTCACAGGGGTCAGAGACCCAGTACTTC.

The rearrangement uses TRBV10-3 and TRBJ1-1; 9 bases fit TRBD1. Germline CDR1 is ENHRY and CDR2 is SYGVKD. CDR3 length: 15 amino acids. Unmatched junction bases numbered 12, after V lost 5 bases and J lost 8 bases. The CDR3 nucleotides are TGTGCCATCAGTCCCGGGACAGGGAAGAGGGTGGAAGCTTTCTTT. Protein sequence: CAISPGTGKRVEAFF.

This clone was picked up one time. V is TRBV5-4 and J is TRBJ2-4; the D gene could be TRBD1 or TRBD2 (5 bases each). V was shortened by 2 bases and J by 2 bases, with 8 bases between the two germline ends. Germline V CDR1 and CDR2: SGHNT, YYREEE (reference sequence). The CDR3 is made up of 14 amino acids. CDR3 amino acids: CASSLWGTKNIQYF. The CDR3 coding sequence is TGTGCCAGCAGCTTATGGGGGACCAAAAACATTCAGTACTTC. The variable domain in full, with the rest retrieved from reference TRBV5-4 and TRBJ2-4, is ETGVTQSPTHLIKTRGQQVTLRCSSQSGHNTVSWYQQALGQGPQFIFQYYREEENGRGNFPPRFSGLQFPNYSSELNVNALELDDSALYLCASSLWGTKNIQYFGAGTRLSVL.

The V gene is TRBV24-1, the J gene TRBJ2-2; tentatively, D is TRBD1 or TRBD2 (5 bases each). The V gene lost 9 bases and the J gene lost 0 bases, with 10 bases spanning the gap. Germline-derived CDR1 and CDR2 are KGHDR and SFDVKD. The CDR3 is made up of 14 amino acids. CDR3 DNA: TGTGCCACCCGCCGGGGCTCGAACACCGGGGAGCTGTTTTTT. This translates into CATRRGSNTGELFF.

The chain has TRBV20-1 and TRBJ1-6, with D uncertain. Trimming removed 1 base from V and 7 bases from J, with 2 bases in between. The germline V gene has CDR1 DFQATT and CDR2 SNEGSKA (reference sequence). The CDR3 contains 11 residues. CDR3 DNA sequence: TGCAGTGCTAGAGGGAATTCACCCCTCCACTTT. Amino acid sequence: CSARGNSPLHF.

This chain connects TRBV5-6 to TRBJ2-1; TRBD2 aligns across 9 bases. CDR1 is SGHDT, CDR2 YYEEEE, per germline. Germline trimming cut 1 base from V and 8 bases from J; bases unmatched to any gene: 7. The CDR3 runs 15 residues. The CDR3 loop is CASSLLAGYGDEQFF. For the CDR3, the DNA is TGTGCCAGCAGCTTGCTAGCGGGGTATGGGGATGAGCAGTTCTTC.

This chain joins TRBV6-5 and TRBJ1-2, with 9 bases fitting TRBD1. CDR1 and CDR2 from the germline V gene are MNHEY and SVGAGI. J was trimmed by 4 bases and V by 4 bases; bases with no gene match: 10. This CDR3 is 16 amino acids long. The CDR3: CASSSTGTGRVYGYTF. In DNA, the CDR3 is TGTGCCAGCAGTTCCACCGGGACAGGGAGAGTCTATGGCTACACCTTC.

The rearrangement links TRBV5-1 to TRBJ1-1, with TRBD1 as a possible D gene (5 bases). The length of the CDR3 is 15 residues. V gave up 5 bases and J gave up 4 bases, with 18 bases separating them. The germline V gene encodes CDR1 SGHRS and CDR2 YFSETQ. CDR3: CASSGASRGATEAFF. CDR3 in DNA: TGCGCCAGCAGTGGGGCAAGCCGCGGCGCCACTGAAGCTTTCTTT.

The chain uses TRBV24-1 and TRBJ1-2; TRBD1 agrees at 7 bases. The CDR3 contains 13 residues. CDR1 is KGHDR and CDR2 is SFDVKD in the germline V gene. Unmatched junction bases numbered 7, after V lost 7 bases and J lost 6 bases. The CDR3 DNA reads as TGTGCCACCAGACAGACAGGGAGCGATGGCTACACCTTC. This sequence encodes CATRQTGSDGYTF.

This chain links TRBV13 with TRBJ2-2; TRBD1 matches at 9 bases. The CDR3 has 17 amino acids. CDR1 PRHDT and CDR2 FYEKMQ come from the germline V gene (reference sequence). V was clipped by 1 base and J by 7 bases; unmatched bases: 10. DNA for the CDR3: TGTGCCAGCAGCTTAGAGAGGGACAGGGAGTACTTCGGGGAGCTGTTTTTT. It is translated as CASSLERDREYFGELFF.

The V gene is TRBV5-5, the J gene TRBJ2-3, with 7 bases aligning to TRBD1. V dropped 4 bases and J dropped 0; count of bases not matched to a gene: 11. Looked up from germline, CDR1 is SGHKS and CDR2 is YYEKEE (reference sequence). The CDR3 is made up of 17 amino acids. Written as DNA, the CDR3 is TGTGCCAGCAGCCCAATCACAACAGGGGTAAGCACAGATACGCAGTATTTT. This sequence encodes CASSPITTGVSTDTQYF.